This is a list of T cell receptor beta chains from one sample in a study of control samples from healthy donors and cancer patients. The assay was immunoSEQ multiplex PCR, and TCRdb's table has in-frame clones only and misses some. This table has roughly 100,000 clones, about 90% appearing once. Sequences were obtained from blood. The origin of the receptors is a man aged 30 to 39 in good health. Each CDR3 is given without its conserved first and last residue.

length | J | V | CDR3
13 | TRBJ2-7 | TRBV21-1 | ASSRVGGRAYEQY
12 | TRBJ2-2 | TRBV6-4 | ASSPASDTGELF
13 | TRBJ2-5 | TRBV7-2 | ASSLGWTGGETQY
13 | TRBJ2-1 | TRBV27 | ASSLSGEVYNEQF
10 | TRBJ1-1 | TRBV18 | ASSPPPRPAF
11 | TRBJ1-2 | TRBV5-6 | ASSLRGGHGYT
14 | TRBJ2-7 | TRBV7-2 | ASSVRTGPTPYEQY
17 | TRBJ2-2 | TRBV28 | ASSTPGTSGRVNTGELF
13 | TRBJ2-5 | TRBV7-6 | ASSLLAAAQETQY
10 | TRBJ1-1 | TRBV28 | ASSLSEVRAF
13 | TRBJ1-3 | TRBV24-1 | ATSEGNRVGNTIY
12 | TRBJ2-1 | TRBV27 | ASSIKRGVYEQF
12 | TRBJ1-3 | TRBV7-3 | ASSLGGDGNTIY
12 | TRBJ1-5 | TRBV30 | AWKQGGFNQPQH
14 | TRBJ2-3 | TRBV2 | ASTDPGLAGVDTQY
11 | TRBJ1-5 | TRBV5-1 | ASSKTSNQPQH
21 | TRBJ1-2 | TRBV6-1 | ASSEAPAGVSVGLAVPNYGYT
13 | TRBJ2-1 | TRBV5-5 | ASSLGGEIYNEQF
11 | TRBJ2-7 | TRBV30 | AWSPGVPREQY
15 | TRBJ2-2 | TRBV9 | ASSVGKGTVNTGELF
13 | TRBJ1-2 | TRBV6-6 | ASSYYSDSQDGYT
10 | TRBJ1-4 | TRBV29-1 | SAGTGREKLF
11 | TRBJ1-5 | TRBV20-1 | SASQGLDQPQH
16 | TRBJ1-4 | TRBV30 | ALRGKGGYKGTNEKLF
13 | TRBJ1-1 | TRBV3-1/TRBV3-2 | ASTTLGTMGTEAF
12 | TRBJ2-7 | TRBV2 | ASSELAGHYEQY
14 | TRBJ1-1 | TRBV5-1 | ASSLGVGVGNTEAF
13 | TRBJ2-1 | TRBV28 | ASIRGTSGLNEQF
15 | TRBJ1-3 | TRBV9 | ASSVVWKGTTGNTIY
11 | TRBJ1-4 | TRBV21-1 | ASSPHGSEKLF
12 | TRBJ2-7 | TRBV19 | ASSIGIHTYEQY
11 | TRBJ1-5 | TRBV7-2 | ASSLDSNQPQH
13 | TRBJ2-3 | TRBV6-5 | ASSRGYGPTDTQY
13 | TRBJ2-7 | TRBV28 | ASSPRLAGTYEQY
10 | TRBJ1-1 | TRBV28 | ASSLAQLQAF